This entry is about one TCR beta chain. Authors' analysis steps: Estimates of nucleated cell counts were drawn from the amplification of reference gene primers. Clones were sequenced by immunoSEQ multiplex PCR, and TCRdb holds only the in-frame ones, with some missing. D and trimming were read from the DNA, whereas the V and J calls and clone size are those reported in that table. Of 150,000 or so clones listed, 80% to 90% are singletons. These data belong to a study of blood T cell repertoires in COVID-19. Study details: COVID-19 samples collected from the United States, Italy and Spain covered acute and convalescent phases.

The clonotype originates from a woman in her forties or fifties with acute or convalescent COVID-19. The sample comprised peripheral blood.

In DNA form, the CDR3 reads TGTGCCAGCAGCCAGGGACTCGACCACTACGAGCAGTACTTC. It specifies CASSQGLDHYEQYF. The chain carries TRBV4-2 and TRBJ2-7; D possibly corresponds to TRBD2 (6 bases). With 3 bases removed from V and 3 bases from J, the gap between germline ends came to 12 bases. Germline loops: CDR1 LGHNA, CDR2 YNFKEQ. The CDR3 sequence is 14 residues long.